The next 2 T cell receptor beta chains were all read from a single sample in a study of OX40 agonist ivuxolimab in advanced cancers. Data came from immunoSEQ multiplex PCR; TCRdb stores just in-frame clones and leaves some out. The sample includes some 30,000 clones, roughly 74% seen only once; the top ten take around 11%. Specimen: CD4+ or CD8+ T cells sorted from blood, collected in a trial of the OX40 agonist ivuxolimab. Every receptor here comes from an adult with an advanced solid tumor such as melanoma, head and neck, liver or kidney cancer.

This rearrangement joins TRBV6-5 to TRBJ1-3; a possible D gene is TRBD1 (6 bases). V gave up 6 bases and J gave up 1 base, with 10 bases separating them. This CDR3 spans 14 amino acids. In germline, CDR1 is MNHEY, CDR2 SVGAGI. CDR3 DNA sequence: TGTGCCAGCAGACAAACAGGGTCTGGAAACACCATATATTTT. Protein product: CASRQTGSGNTIYF.

The V call is TRBV6-6, the J call TRBJ1-2; D might be TRBD1 (6 bases). Trimming removed 10 bases from V and 5 bases from J, with 11 bases in between. CDR3 length equals 11 residues. Looked up from germline, CDR1 is MNHNY and CDR2 is SVGAGI (reference sequence). CDR3 DNA: TGTGCCATCGGGACAACGTATGGCTACACCTTC. Translation: CAIGTTYGYTF.